This T cell receptor beta chain stems from a study of cytomegalovirus exposure and HLA in healthy donors. Study details: Of all 400 or so donors who were genotyped, roughly 85% belonged to the Caucasian-associated ancestry cluster. The study's findings and limits: What TCR beta sequences reportedly achieved was accurate prediction of HLA-A and HLA-B alleles in most subjects. Altogether, 150 or so TCR beta chains were recorded as cytomegalovirus-associated.

On this clone: As yet, its antigen is unknown.

With 60 Vbeta and 13 Jbeta primers, the PCR was carried out. The repertoire was sequenced with immunoSEQ multiplex PCR; TCRdb's copy has only in-frame clones and lacks some. This sample yields around 120,000 clones, of which approximately 61% are seen a single time; 1.6% belongs to the top ten. Germline CDR1 is MDHEN and CDR2 is SYDVKM. The J segment lost 2 bases and the V segment lost 4 bases, leaving 4 bases of the junction unmatched. There are 15 residues in the CDR3. This chain joins TRBV28 and TRBJ2-1; 8 nucleotides line up with TRBD1. Material for sequencing was PBMCs. The receptor was derived from a man aged 30 to 39 in good health and CMV-seropositive. CDR3 sequence (DNA): TGTGCCAGCAGTTCAGGGGGCATCGCCTACAATGAGCAGTTCTTC. Protein product: CASSSGGIAYNEQFF.